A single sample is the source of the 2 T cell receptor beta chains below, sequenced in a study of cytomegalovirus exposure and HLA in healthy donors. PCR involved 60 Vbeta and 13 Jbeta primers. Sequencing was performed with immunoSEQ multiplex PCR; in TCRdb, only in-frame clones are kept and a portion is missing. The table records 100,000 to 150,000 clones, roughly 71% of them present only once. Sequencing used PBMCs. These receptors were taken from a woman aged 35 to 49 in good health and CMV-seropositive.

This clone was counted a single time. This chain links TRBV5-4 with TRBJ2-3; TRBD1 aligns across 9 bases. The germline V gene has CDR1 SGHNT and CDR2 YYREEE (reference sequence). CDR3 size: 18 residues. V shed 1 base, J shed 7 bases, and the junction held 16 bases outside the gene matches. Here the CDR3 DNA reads TGTGCCAGCAGCTTGTTCAACCCAGTACAGGGGGCTTGGTATACGCAGTATTTT. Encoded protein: CASSLFNPVQGAWYTQYF.

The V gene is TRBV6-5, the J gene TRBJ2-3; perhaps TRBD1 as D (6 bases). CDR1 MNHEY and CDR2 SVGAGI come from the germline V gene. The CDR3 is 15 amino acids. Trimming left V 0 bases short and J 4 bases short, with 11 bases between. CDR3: CASSYSGQGPDTQYF. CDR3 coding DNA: TGTGCCAGCAGTTACTCAGGGCAGGGGCCAGATACGCAGTATTTT.